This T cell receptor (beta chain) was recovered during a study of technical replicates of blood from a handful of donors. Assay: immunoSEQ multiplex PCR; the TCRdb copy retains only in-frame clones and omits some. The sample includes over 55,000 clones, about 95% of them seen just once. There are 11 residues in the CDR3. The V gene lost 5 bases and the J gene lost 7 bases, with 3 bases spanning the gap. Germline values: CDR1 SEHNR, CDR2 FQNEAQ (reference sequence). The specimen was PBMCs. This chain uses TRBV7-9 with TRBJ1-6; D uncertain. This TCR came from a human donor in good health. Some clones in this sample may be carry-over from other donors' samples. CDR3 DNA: TGTGCCAGCAGCCAAAATTCACCCCTCCACTTT. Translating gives CASSQNSPLHF.